Each of the 13 T cell receptor beta chains below was sequenced from the same sample in a study of blood T cell repertoires in COVID-19 (dated by TCRdb to between 2020 and 2021). Libraries were constructed by the immunoSEQ multiplex PCR assay. In TCRdb, the immuneACCESS table is reduced to in-frame sequences with V and J assigned. These tables do not hold every clone; where another copy was compared, an unresolved V gene accounts for under half, and the others remain unexplained. Here the sample has approximately 98,000 clones; around four fifths occur a single time. In total, the top ten clones hold approximately 4.1% of the sample. Material for sequencing was peripheral blood. These receptors all stem from a woman in her 70s with acute or convalescent COVID-19.

The V call is TRBV2, the J call TRBJ1-3; possible D gene TRBD1, 6 bases. This CDR3 comprises 15 residues. Trimming left V 2 bases short and J 2 bases short, with 10 bases between. Germline V gives CDR1 SNHLY, CDR2 FYNNEI. The DNA for the CDR3 is TGTGCCAGCAGTGAAAGGGCAGGGGCTGGAAACACCATATATTTT. Its protein product is CASSERAGAGNTIYF.

This clone was observed a handful of times. The rearrangement uses TRBV3-1 (or the pseudogene TRBV3-2) and TRBJ1-2; the D gene is possibly TRBD1 (5 bases). The CDR3 has 15 residues. Germline V gene sequence: CDR1 LGHDT, CDR2 YNNKEL (reference sequence). Trimming removed 1 base at V and 3 bases at J, with 12 bases between. The CDR3 nucleotides are TGTGCCAGCAGCCAAGGGATTGGACACCACTATGGCTACACCTTC. As protein: CASSQGIGHHYGYTF.

The chain recombines TRBV9 with TRBJ2-7; 16 nucleotides align to TRBD2. After removal of 3 bases from V and 2 bases from J, the junction contained 5 bases not matched to a gene. CDR1 and CDR2 from the germline V gene are SGDLS and YYNGEE. The CDR3 runs 17 residues. Written as DNA, the CDR3 is TGTGCCAGCAGCGAGGGACTAGCGGGAGGGATTACCTACGAGCAGTACTTC. This gives the protein CASSEGLAGGITYEQYF.

CDR3: CASSLDGGEASDTQYF. CDR3 in DNA: TGCGCCAGCAGCTTGGATGGCGGGGAAGCTTCAGATACGCAGTATTTT. The chain couples TRBV5-1 to TRBJ2-3; the D gene is possibly TRBD2 (6 bases). CDR3 length equals 16 residues. V was clipped by 0 bases and J by 4 bases, with 15 bases between them. Germline-derived CDR1 and CDR2 are SGHRS and YFSETQ. The variable domain in full, with the rest retrieved from reference TRBV5-1 and TRBJ2-3, is KAGVTQTPRYLIKTRGQQVTLSCSPISGHRSVSWYQQTPGQGLQFLFEYFSETQRNKGNFPGRFSGRQFSNSRSEMNVSTLELGDSALYLCASSLDGGEASDTQYFGPGTRLTVL.

The chain has TRBV5-1 and TRBJ2-1, with 8 bases aligning to TRBD2. This CDR3 comprises 12 residues. CDR1 and CDR2 (germline): SGHRS, YFSETQ. V trimming: 10 bases; J trimming: 8 bases; junction bases outside the gene matches: 8. CDR3 nucleotide sequence: TGCGCCTGCGGGAGGATATGGGATGAGCAGTTCTTC. This encodes CACGRIWDEQFF.

The rearrangement uses TRBV6-6 and TRBJ1-1, with 8 positions matching TRBD1. The CDR3 totals 14 residues. V was clipped by 6 bases and J by 6 bases; unmatched bases: 9. CDR1 is MNHNY, CDR2 SVGAGI, per germline (reference sequence). CDR3 sequence: CASSPLDRGPEAFF. CDR3 coding DNA: TGTGCCAGCAGCCCGCTTGACAGGGGACCTGAAGCTTTCTTT.

The chain carries TRBV4-2 and TRBJ2-3, with 7 bases matching TRBD1. Trimming at V came to 0 bases and at J to 4 bases, leaving 7 bases not matched to a gene. This CDR3 has 16 amino acids. Per the germline V gene, CDR1 is LGHNA and CDR2 is YNFKEQ. The CDR3 region is CASSQEGAGGSDTQYF. As DNA, the CDR3 is TGTGCCAGCAGCCAAGAGGGGGCAGGGGGTTCAGATACGCAGTATTTT.

The genes are TRBV11-2 and TRBJ2-1, with D maybe TRBD1 (5 bases). V was cut by 5 bases and J by 12 bases, with 8 bases left in between. The CDR3 consists of 10 residues. Germline V gene data show CDR1 as SGHAT and CDR2 as FQNNGV. The CDR3 DNA reads as TGTGCCAGCAGCCAGGGAACGCAGTTCTTC. Translated, it gives CASSQGTQFF.

The chain uses TRBV5-1 and TRBJ2-1; 14 positions agree with TRBD2. J was trimmed by 7 bases and V by 3 bases; bases with no gene match: 6. The CDR3 is 16 residues long. Germline V lookup: CDR1 SGHRS, CDR2 YFSETQ. The CDR3 DNA follows: TGCGCCAGCAGCTGGACCGGGACTAGCGGGAGTAATGAGCAGTTCTTC. It specifies CASSWTGTSGSNEQFF.

This chain joins TRBV11-2 and TRBJ2-7; D is undetermined. Trimming shortened V by 2 bases and J by 3 bases, and 11 bases separated the two germline ends. CDR1 and CDR2 from the germline V gene are SGHAT and FQNNGV. The CDR3 has 14 amino acids. The CDR3 DNA follows: TGTGCCAGCAGCTTAAGCCTAGTCCTCTACGAGCAGTACTTC. This codes for CASSLSLVLYEQYF.

This chain joins TRBV28 and TRBJ1-1; D is uncertain. CDR3 length: 14 amino acids. Germline CDR1 and CDR2: MDHEN and SYDVKM. The V end was cut by 6 bases, the J end by 4 bases, with 15 bases between. The CDR3: CASRFRSVSTEAFF. The CDR3 DNA reads TGTGCCAGCAGGTTTAGGAGCGTGAGCACTGAAGCTTTCTTT.

The chain employs TRBV7-3 and TRBJ1-1; D gene ambiguous. Germline CDR1 reads SGHTA; CDR2 reads FQGTGA. V lost 5 bases to trimming and J lost 0 bases, with 7 bases between them. This CDR3 is 13 amino acids long. For the CDR3, the DNA is TGTGCCAGCAGCGCACAGATGAACACTGAAGCTTTCTTT. Translation gives CASSAQMNTEAFF.

The rearrangement uses TRBV6-5 and TRBJ2-7; the D gene is possibly TRBD1 (7 bases). This CDR3 region has 15 residues. CDR1 is MNHEY and CDR2 is SVGAGI in the germline V gene. Trimming took off 5 bases at V and 3 bases at J, with 17 bases between the two ends. The DNA for the CDR3 is TGTGCCAGCAGTCCCCCCGGCAGGGGGGTCTACGAGCAGTACTTC. It encodes CASSPPGRGVYEQYF.